The T cell receptor (beta chain) described here comes from a study of PD-L1 blockade in urothelial cancer. Study-level information: Blood-derived samples held a median about 130,000 T cells.

Sequencing was performed with immunoSEQ multiplex PCR; in TCRdb, only in-frame clones are kept and a portion is missing. This sample has around 70,000 clones; 85% to 90% occur once, and the top ten carry 4.5%. This CDR3 is built from 18 residues. CDR1 is SGHNT and CDR2 is YYREEE in the germline V gene (reference sequence). V shed 0 bases, J shed 4 bases, and the junction held 4 bases outside the gene matches. The time point denotes: pretreatment peripheral blood. This sequence originates from a man between 65 and 80 years old with urothelial cancer. The V call is TRBV5-4, the J call TRBJ2-2; 15 bases line up with TRBD2. The source material was PBMCs, sampled around atezolizumab (anti-PD-L1) treatment. CDR3 region: CASSLVGTSGRSTGELFF. As DNA, the CDR3 is TGTGCCAGCAGCTTGGTTGGGACTAGCGGGAGGAGCACCGGGGAGCTGTTTTTT.